What follows describes a single TCR beta chain. It has no known antigen specificity. No base qualities exist here, and no much larger clone lies one base off it. The sample comes from a study of Ad26.COV2.S vaccination and SARS-CoV-2 variants (TCRdb year 2021). For the study in its entirety: Donors in the vaccine arm were drawn from COV1001, a multicentre, randomized, double-blind, placebo-controlled phase I-IIa trial testing Ad26.COV2.S in healthy adults. A total of 32 samples were included in the TCR-sequenced set, comprising roughly 19 Ad26.COV2.S vaccine recipients, 5 placebo recipients and 8 SARS-CoV-2 convalescent individuals. Participants in the trial were split at random into five groups of five each, receiving low-dose or high-dose Ad26.COV2.S once or twice, or else placebo on both occasions. Ad26.COV2.S was given intramuscularly at 5x10^10 or 1x10^11 viral particles, as a single shot or as two shots 56 days apart. Investigators did not know the trial group allocation while performing experiments and assessing outcomes. TCRbeta repertoire sequencing served as the tool for gauging how specific and how broad the SARS-CoV-2-reactive T cell receptors were following Ad26.COV2.S vaccination.

The treatment or condition label corresponds to: around 19 received Ad26.COV2.S at low or high dose, single or two shots; several received placebo; per-sample allocation not given. For vaccine and placebo recipients, the sequenced repertoires came from samples collected on day 63 after the first injection. Between 29 July and 7 August 2020, Cohort 1b enrolled fewer than 30 adults aged 18-55 years at one site in Boston, USA. Ad26.COV2.S was a replication-incompetent adenovirus type 26 vector that expressed a prefusion-stabilized SARS-CoV-2 spike protein derived from the original Wuhan strain. Beyond this particular receptor, the publication reports: Comparable non-spike TCR breadth was observed between vaccine and placebo recipients, consistent with only spike being contained in the vaccine. Compared with placebo recipients, Ad26.COV2.S recipients showed higher spike-specific TCR breadth (P = 0.0014). After vaccination, substantial breadth of spike-specific CD8+ and CD4+ T cell responses was reported. According to the authors, total T cell responses may have been underestimated by the TCR breadth and depth analyses. The study was not powered for comparison of responses between vaccine doses or regimens.

The immunoSEQ Assay was the method used to sequence TCRbeta CDR3 regions. After extraction, genomic DNA underwent amplification by bias-controlled multiplex PCR, followed by high-throughput sequencing. Per the authors' processing: To quantify the absolute abundance of every unique TCRbeta CDR3 region, sequences were collapsed and filtered. Usable DNA was measured by amplifying reference genes present in all nucleated cells, and TCRbeta template counts were normalized to that usable DNA to estimate T cell fraction. Repertoire TCRs were annotated as SARS-CoV-2-specific when V gene, CDR3 amino acid sequence and J gene were exactly matched to a known reactive TCR set. The reference SARS-CoV-2 TCR set was derived from MIRA and filtered for enrichment in COVID-19-positive ImmuneCODE repertoires, a step that removed public or cross-reactive TCRs. Drawing on the MIRA antigens, annotated TCRs were analysed further at the level of specific ORF or position within ORF. Breadth was defined as annotated unique rearrangements over total unique productive rearrangements; depth was the summed frequency of those rearrangements. Two-sided Wilcoxon rank-sum tests were applied when comparing TCR breadth between groups. This immuneACCESS table, as held by TCRdb, lists in-frame sequences with V and J called but not all clones. Of the missing ones, under half trace to an unresolved V gene in checked studies; the others have no known cause. V and J calls plus clone size are reproduced from that table; the DNA served to infer D and trimming. This sample has approximately 400,000 clones in its table, and 83% of those were observed once. Clones ranked in the top ten supply around 7.4% of the sample.

The CDR3 measures 12 amino acids from cysteine to phenylalanine. This entry keeps only the CDR3 DNA: 36 bases, framed from base 1. The germline V gene sets CDR1 to MGHDK and CDR2 to SYGVNS. Cut back by 5 bases and 14 bases, the V and J ends lie 18 bases apart. The chain employs TRBV25-1 and TRBJ1-2, with TRBD1 perhaps the D gene, on 5 matching bases. Sequenced material: peripheral blood, taken in a trial of Ad26.COV2.S vaccine versus placebo. This clonotype was obtained from a person aged 18-65 years who received the Ad26.COV2.S COVID-19 vaccine or a placebo. The CDR3 protein: CASSSVRVILTF. The DNA sequence reads TGTGCCAGCAGTTCCGTCAGGGTTATTTTAACCTTC.